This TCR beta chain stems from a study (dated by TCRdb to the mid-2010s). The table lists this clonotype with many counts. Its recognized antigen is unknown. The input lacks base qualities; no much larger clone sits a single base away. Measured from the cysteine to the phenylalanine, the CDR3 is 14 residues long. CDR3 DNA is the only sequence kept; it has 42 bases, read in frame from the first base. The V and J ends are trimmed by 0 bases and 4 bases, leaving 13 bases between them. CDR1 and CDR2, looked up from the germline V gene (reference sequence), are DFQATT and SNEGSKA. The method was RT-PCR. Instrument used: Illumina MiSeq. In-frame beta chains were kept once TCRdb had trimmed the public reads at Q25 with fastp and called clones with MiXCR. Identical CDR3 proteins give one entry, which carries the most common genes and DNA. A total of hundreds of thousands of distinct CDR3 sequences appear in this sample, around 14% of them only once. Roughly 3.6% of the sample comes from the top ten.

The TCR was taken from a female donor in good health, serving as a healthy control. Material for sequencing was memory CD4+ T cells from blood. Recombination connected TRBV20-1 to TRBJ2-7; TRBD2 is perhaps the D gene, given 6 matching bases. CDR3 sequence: CSARDSRDFYEQYF. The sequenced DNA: TGCAGTGCTAGAGATTCCAGGGACTTTTACGAGCAGTACTTC.